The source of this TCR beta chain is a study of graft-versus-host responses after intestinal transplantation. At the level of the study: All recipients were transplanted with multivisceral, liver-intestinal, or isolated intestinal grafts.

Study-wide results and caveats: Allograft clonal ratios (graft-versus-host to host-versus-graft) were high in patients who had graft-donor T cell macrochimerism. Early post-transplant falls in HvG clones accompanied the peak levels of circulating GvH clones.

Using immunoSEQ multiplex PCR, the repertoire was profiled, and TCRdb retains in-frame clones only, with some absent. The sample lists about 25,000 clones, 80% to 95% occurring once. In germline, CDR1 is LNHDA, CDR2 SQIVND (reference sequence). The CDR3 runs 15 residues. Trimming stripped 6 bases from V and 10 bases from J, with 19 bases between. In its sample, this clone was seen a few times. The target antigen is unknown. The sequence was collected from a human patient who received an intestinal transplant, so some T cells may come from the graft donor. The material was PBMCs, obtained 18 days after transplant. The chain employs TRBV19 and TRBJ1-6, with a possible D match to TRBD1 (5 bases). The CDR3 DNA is TGTGCCAGTAGGCGGCCCGGCTCGGGGGAGTCACCCCTCCACTTT. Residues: CASRRPGSGESPLHF.